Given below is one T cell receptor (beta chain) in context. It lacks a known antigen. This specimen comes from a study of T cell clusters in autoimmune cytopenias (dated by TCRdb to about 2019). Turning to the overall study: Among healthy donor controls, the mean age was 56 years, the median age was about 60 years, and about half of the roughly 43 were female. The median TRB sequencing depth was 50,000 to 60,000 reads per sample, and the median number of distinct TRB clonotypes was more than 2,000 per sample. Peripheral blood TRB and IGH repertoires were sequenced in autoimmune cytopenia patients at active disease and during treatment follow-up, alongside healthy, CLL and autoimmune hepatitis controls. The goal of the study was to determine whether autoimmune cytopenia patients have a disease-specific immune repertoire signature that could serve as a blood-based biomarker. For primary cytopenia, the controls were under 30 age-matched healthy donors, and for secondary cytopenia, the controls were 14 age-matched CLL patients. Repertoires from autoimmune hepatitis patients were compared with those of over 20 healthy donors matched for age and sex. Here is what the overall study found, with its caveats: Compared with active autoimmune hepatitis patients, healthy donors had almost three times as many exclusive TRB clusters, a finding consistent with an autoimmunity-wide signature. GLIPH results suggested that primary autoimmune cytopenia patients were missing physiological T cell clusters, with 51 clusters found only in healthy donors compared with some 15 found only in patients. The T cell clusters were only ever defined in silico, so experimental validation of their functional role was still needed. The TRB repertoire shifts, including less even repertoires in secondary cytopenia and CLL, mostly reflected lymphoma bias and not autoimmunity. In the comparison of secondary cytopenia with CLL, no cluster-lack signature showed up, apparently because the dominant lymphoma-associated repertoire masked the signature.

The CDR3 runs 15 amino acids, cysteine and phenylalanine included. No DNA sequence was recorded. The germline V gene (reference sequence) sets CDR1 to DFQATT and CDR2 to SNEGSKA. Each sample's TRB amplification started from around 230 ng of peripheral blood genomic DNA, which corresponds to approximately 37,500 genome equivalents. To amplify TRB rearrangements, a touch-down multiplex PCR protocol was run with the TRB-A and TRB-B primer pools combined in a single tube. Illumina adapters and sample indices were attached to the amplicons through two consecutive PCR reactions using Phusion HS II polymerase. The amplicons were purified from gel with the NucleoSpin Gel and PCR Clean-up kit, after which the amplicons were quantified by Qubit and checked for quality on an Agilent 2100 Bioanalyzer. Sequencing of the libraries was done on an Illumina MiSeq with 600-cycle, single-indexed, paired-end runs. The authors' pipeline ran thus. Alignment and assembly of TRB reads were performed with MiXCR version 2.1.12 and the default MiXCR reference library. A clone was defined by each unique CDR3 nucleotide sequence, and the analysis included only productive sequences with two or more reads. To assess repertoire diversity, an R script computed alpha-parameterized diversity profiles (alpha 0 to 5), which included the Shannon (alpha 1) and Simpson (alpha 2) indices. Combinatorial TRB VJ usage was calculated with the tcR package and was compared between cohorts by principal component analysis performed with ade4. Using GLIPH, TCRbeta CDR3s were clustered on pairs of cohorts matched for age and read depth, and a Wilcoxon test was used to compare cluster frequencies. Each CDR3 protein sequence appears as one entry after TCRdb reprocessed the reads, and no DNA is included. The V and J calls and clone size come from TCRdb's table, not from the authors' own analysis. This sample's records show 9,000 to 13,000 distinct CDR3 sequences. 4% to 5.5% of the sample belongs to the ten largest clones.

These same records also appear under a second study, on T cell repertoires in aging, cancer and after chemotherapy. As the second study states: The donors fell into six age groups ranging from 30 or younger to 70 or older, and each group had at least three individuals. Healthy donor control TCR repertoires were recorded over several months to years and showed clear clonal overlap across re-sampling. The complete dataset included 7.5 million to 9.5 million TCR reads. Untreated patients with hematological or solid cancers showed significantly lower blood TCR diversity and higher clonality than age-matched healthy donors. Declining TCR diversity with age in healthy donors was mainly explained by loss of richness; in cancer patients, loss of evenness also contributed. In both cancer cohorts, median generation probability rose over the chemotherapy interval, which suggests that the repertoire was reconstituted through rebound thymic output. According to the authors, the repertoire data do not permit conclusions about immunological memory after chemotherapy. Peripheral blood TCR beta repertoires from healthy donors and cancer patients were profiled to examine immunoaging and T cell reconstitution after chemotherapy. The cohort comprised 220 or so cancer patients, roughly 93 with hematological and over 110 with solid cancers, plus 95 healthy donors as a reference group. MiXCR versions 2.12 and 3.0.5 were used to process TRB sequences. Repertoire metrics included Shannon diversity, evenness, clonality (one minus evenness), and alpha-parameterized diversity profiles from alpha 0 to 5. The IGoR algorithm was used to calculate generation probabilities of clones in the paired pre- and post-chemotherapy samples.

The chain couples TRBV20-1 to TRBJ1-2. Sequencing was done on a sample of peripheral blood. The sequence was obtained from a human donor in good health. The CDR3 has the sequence CSARDSHQANYGYTF.